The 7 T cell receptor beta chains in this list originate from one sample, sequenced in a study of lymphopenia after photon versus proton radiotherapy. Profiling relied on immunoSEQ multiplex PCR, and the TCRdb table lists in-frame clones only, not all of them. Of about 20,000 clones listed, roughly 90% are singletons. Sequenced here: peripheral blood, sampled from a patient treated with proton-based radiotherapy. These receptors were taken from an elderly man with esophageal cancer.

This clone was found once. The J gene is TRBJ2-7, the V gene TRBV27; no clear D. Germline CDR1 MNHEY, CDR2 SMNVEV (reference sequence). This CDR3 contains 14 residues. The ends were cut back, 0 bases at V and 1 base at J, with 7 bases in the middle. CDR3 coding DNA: TGTGCCAGCAGTTTATCCGGGCCATCCTACGAGCAGTACTTC. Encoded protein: CASSLSGPSYEQYF.

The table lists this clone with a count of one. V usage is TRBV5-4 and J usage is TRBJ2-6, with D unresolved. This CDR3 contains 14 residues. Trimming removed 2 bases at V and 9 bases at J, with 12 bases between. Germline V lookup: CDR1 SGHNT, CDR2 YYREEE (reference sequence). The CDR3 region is CASSFRGTFNVLTF. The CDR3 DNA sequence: TGTGCCAGCAGCTTCCGCGGAACTTTCAACGTCCTGACTTTC.

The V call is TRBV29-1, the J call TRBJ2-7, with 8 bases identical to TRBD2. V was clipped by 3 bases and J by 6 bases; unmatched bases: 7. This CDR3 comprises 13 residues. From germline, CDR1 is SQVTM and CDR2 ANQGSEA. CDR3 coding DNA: TGCAGCGTTGACGGGAGGGCCCTGGGCGAGCAGTACTTC. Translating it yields CSVDGRALGEQYF.

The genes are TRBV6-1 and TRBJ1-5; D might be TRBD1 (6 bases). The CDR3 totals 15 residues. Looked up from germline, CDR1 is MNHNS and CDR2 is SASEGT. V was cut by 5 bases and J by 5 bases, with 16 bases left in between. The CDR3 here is CASSPGDRSDQPQHF. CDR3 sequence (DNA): TGTGCCAGCAGTCCAGGGGACCGTAGTGATCAGCCCCAGCATTTT.

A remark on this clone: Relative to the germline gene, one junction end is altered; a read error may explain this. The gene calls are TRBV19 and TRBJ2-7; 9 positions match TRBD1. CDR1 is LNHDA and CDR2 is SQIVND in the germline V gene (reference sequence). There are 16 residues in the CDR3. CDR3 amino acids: CASSTTGTGSSYEQHF. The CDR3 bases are TGTGCCAGTAGTACTACAGGGACAGGGAGCTCCTACGAGCAGCACTTC.

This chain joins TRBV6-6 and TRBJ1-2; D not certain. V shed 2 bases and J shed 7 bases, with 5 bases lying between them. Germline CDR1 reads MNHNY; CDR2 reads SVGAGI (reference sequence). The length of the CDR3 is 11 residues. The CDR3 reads CASSYGFGYTF. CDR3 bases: TGTGCCAGCAGTTACGGGTTTGGCTACACCTTC.

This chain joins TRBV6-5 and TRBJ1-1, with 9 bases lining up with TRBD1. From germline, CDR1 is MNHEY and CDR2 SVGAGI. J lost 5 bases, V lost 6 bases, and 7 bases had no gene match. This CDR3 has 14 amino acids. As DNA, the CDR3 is TGTGCCAGCAGAGACGGACAGGGGTTTACTGAAGCTTTCTTT. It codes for CASRDGQGFTEAFF.